The T cell receptor beta chain under discussion was sequenced for a study of blood T cell repertoires in COVID-19. Background on the study: Collection of acute and convalescent COVID-19 samples took place in the United States, Italy and Spain. The cDNA or gDNA used as material had been derived from T cells, B-cell-depleted T cells, or PBMCs.

The data were produced by immunoSEQ multiplex PCR, yet TCRdb's version contains in-frame clones alone and is incomplete. The sample carries 30,000 to 40,000 clones, about 82% recorded once. The germline V gene encodes CDR1 MNHEY and CDR2 SVGAGI. The V gene end was trimmed by 8 bases and the J gene end by 7 bases; junction bases not matched to a gene: 2. CDR3 length equals 13 residues. The TCR was taken from a man in his forties or fifties with active COVID-19. The sample was peripheral blood. V gene TRBV6-5 combines with J gene TRBJ1-6, with 10 bases aligning to TRBD1. The CDR3 is CASAGQGNSPLHF. The CDR3 nucleotides are TGTGCCAGCGCGGGACAGGGGAATTCACCCCTCCACTTT.